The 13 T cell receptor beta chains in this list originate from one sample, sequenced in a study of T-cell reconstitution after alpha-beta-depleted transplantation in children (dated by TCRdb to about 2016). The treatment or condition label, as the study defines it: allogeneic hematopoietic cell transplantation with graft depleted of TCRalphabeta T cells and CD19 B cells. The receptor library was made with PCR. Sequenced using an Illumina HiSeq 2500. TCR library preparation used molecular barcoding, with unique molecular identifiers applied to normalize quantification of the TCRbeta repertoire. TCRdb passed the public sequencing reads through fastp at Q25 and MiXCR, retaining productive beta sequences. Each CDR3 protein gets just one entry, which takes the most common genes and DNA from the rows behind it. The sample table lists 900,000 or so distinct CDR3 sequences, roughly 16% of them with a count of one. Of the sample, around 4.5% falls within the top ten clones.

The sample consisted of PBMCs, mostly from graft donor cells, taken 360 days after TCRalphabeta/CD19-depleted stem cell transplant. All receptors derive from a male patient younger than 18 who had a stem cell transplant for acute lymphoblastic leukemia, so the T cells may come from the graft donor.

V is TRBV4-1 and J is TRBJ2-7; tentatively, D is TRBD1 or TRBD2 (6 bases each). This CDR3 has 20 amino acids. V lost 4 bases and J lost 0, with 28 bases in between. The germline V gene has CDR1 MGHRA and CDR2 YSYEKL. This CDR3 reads CASSPSEGGLVAKSSYEQYF. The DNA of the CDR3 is TGCGCCAGCAGCCCATCGGAGGGGGGTTTGGTAGCGAAGAGCTCCTACGAGCAGTACTTC.

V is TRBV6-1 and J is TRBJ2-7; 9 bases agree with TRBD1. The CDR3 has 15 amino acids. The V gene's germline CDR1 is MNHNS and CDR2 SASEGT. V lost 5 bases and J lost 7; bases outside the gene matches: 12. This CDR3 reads CASSLGDRVYREQYF. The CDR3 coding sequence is TGTGCCAGCAGTCTAGGGGACAGGGTGTATCGAGAGCAGTACTTC.

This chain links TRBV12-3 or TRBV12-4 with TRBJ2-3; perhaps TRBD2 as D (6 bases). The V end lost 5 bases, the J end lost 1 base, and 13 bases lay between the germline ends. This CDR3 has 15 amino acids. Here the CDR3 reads CASSPPGLRTDTQYF. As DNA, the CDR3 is TGTGCCAGCAGTCCGCCGGGACTTCGCACAGATACGCAGTATTTT.

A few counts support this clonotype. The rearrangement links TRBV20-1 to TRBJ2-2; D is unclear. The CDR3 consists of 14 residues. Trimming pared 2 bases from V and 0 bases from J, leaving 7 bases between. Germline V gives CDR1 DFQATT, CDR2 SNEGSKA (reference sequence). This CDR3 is CSARSLANTGELFF. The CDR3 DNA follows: TGCAGTGCTAGAAGCCTAGCGAACACCGGGGAGCTGTTTTTT.

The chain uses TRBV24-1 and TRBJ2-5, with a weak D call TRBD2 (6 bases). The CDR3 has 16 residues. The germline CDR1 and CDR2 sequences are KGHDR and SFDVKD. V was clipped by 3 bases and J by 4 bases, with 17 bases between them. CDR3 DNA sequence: TGTGCCACCAGTGATAGGAGGGTGGAGGCCCCAGAGACCCAGTACTTC. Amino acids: CATSDRRVEAPETQYF.

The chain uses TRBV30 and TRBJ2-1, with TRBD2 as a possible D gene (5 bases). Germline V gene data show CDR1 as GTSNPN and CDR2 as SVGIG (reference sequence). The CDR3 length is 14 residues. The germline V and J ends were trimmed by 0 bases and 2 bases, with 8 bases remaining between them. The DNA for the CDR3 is TGTGCCTGGAGTGTAACCGGGACCTACAATGAGCAGTTCTTC. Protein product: CAWSVTGTYNEQFF.

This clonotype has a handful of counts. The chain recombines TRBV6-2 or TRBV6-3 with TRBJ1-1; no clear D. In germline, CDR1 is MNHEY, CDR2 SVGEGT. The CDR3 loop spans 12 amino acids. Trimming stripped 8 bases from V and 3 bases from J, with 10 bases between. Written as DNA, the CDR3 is TGTGCCAGCGGTAGGGTATACACTGAAGCTTTCTTT. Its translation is CASGRVYTEAFF.

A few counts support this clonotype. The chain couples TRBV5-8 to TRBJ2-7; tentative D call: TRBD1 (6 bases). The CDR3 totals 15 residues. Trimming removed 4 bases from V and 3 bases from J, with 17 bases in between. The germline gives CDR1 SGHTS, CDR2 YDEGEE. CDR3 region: CASSPYRANNYEQYF. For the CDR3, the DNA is TGTGCCAGCAGCCCCTACAGGGCCAACAACTACGAGCAGTACTTC.

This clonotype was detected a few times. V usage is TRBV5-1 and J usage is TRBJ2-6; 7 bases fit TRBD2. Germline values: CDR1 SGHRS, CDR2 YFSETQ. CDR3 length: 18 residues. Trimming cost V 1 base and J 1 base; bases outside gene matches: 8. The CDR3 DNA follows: TGCGCCAGCAGCTTGAACAGGCTAGCGGAATCTGGGGCCAACGTCCTGACTTTC. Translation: CASSLNRLAESGANVLTF.

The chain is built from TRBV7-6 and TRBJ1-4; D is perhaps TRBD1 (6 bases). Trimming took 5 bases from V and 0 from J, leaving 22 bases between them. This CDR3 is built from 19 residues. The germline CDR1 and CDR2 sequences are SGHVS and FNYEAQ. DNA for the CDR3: TGTGCCAGCAGCATCAAACCAGGGGTAGAGGATGCAACTAATGAAAAACTGTTTTTT. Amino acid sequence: CASSIKPGVEDATNEKLFF.

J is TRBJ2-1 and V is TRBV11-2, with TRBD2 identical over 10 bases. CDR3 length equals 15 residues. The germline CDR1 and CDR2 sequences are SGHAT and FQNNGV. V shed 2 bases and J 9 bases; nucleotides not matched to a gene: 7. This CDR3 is CASSLMLAGDTEQFF. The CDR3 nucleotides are TGTGCCAGCAGCTTAATGCTAGCGGGAGATACTGAGCAGTTCTTC.

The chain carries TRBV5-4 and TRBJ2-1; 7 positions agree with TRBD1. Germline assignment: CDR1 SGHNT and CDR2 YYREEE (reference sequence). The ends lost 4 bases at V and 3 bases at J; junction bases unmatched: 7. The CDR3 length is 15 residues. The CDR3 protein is CASSPPGQRYNEQFF. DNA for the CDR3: TGTGCCAGCAGCCCGCCGGGACAGCGCTACAATGAGCAGTTCTTC.

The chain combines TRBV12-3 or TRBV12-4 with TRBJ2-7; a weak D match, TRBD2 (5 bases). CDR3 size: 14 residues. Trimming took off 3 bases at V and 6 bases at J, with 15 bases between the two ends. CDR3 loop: CASSFSLAVREQYF. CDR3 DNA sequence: TGTGCCAGCAGTTTTTCGCTAGCAGTGCGCGAGCAGTACTTC.